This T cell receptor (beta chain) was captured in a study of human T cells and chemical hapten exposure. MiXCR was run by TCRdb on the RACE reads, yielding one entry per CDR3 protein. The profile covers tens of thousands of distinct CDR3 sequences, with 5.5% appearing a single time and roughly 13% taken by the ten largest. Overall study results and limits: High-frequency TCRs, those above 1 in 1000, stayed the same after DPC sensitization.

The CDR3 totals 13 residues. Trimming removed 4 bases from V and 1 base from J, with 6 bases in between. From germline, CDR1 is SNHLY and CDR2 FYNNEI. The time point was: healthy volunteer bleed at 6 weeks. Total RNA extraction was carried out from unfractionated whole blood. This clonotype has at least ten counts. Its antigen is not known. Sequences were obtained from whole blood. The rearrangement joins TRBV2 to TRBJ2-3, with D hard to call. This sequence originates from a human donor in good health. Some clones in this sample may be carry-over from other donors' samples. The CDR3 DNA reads TGTGCCAGCAGTGTCAAAGGCACAGATACGCAGTATTTT. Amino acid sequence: CASSVKGTDTQYF.